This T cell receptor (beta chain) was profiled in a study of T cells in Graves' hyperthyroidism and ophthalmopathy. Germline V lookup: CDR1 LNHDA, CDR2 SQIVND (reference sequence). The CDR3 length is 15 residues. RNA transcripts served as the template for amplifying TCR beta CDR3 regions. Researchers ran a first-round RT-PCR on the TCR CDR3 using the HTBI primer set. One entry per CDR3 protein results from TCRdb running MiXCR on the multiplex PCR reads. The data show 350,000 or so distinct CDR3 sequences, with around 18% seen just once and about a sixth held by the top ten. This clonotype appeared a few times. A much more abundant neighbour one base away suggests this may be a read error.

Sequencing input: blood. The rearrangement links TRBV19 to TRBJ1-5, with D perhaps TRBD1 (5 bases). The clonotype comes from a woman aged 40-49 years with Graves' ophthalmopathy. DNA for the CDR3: TGTGTCAGTAGTATGGCAGGGTTTGTCAATCAGCCCCAGCATTTT. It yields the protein CVSSMAGFVNQPQHF.